Following are 17 T cell receptor beta chains from one sample sequenced in a study of shared clonotypes between healthy human individuals. The table came from immunoSEQ multiplex PCR; TCRdb's copy has only in-frame clones and leaves some out. The sample yields about 680,000 clones, about 91% seen once. It was CD45RO-negative cells, positively selected for CCR7, that made up naive CD8 cells, with terminally differentiated effector memory CD45RA+ cells excluded. The sequenced sample was naive CD8+ T cells sorted from blood. Receptor source: a young man in good health.

The rearrangement uses TRBV21-1 and TRBJ1-1. TRBV21-1 is given as a pseudogene. This CDR3 is built from 14 residues. The CDR3 DNA follows: TGTGCCAGCAGCAAATTTCCCGGGGACACTGAAGCTTTCTTT. This codes for CASSKFPGDTEAFF.

The rearrangement links TRBV5-8 to TRBJ2-1; 15 bases line up with TRBD2. Germline V lookup: CDR1 SGHTS, CDR2 YDEGEE. The CDR3 loop spans 16 amino acids. The junction had 6 bases not matched to a gene; V was cut back by 2 bases and J by 9 bases. The CDR3 region has the DNA TGTGCCAGCAGCTTCCGGACTAGCGGGAGGGCCGGTGAGCAGTTCTTC. Amino acids: CASSFRTSGRAGEQFF. Full variable domain (remainder filled in from reference TRBV5-8 and TRBJ2-1): EAGVTQSPTHLIKTRGQQATLRCSPISGHTSVYWYQQALGLGLQFLLWYDEGEERNRGNFPPRFSGRQFPNYSSELNVNALELEDSALYLCASSFRTSGRAGEQFFGPGTRLTVL.

The genes are TRBV11-2 and TRBJ2-1; D uncertain. The CDR3 runs to 14 residues. V lost 1 base, J lost 5 bases, and 9 bases lay in between. CDR1 is SGHAT, CDR2 FQNNGV, per germline. The CDR3 DNA reads TGTGCCAGCAGCTTAGGGTTTAATAACAATGAGCAGTTCTTC. It yields the protein CASSLGFNNNEQFF.

The V gene is TRBV7-2, the J gene TRBJ1-5; D might be TRBD1 (5 bases). The CDR3 consists of 14 residues. The V gene's germline CDR1 is SGHTA and CDR2 FQGNSA. V was clipped by 1 base and J by 7 bases, with 11 bases between them. CDR3 DNA sequence: TGTGCCAGCAGCTTAGGGTTGGGGGGGCAGCCCCAGCATTTT. It translates to CASSLGLGGQPQHF. The full variable domain, completed using reference TRBV7-2 and TRBJ1-5, is GAGVSQSPSNKVTEKGKDVELRCDPISGHTALYWYRQSLGQGLEFLIYFQGNSAPDKSGLPSDRFSAERTGGSVSTLTIQRTQQEDSAVYLCASSLGLGGQPQHFGDGTRLSIL.

Of note for this clone: Germline is not matched at one junction end, which may reflect a read error. The genes are TRBV2 and TRBJ2-2; TRBD2 agrees at 7 bases. The CDR3 is 13 residues long. Germline V gives CDR1 SNHLY, CDR2 FYNNEI. The CDR3 protein is CADKGGYHRGAVF. The DNA of the CDR3 is TGTGCCGATAAGGGAGGGTATCACCGGGGAGCTGTTTTT.

This chain uses TRBV6-5 with TRBJ2-7; D uncertain. V was shortened by 7 bases and J by 0 bases, with 16 bases between the two germline ends. This CDR3 spans 15 amino acids. Per the germline V gene, CDR1 is MNHEY and CDR2 is SVGAGI. As DNA, the CDR3 is TGTGCCAGCACCAAGTCCAGGATGAGCTCCTACGAGCAGTACTTC. Protein sequence: CASTKSRMSSYEQYF.

The V and J genes are TRBV6-5 and TRBJ2-1; no clear D. CDR1 is MNHEY, CDR2 SVGAGI, per germline. Between the trimmed V and J ends, which lost 6 bases and 9 bases, there was a span of 12 bases. The CDR3 spans 12 residues. The CDR3 DNA is TGTGCCAGCAGCCAGAGCTCAGGTGAGCAGTTCTTC. This codes for CASSQSSGEQFF.

The chain is built from TRBV4-1 and TRBJ1-3; TRBD1 is a possible D gene (6 bases). Trimming took 3 bases from V and 4 from J, leaving 13 bases between them. Germline V CDR1 and CDR2: MGHRA, YSYEKL. The CDR3 spans 15 residues. The CDR3 reads CASSQVTGRGNTIYF. CDR3 DNA sequence: TGCGCCAGCAGCCAGGTAACAGGGCGAGGAAACACCATATATTTT.

The J gene is TRBJ1-2, the V gene TRBV19, with unresolved D. V gave up 7 bases and J gave up 0 bases, with 6 bases separating them. The germline V gene has CDR1 LNHDA and CDR2 SQIVND (reference sequence). The CDR3 is 12 residues long. The chain's CDR3 is CASTGTNYGYTF. CDR3 coding DNA: TGTGCCAGTACCGGCACTAACTATGGCTACACCTTC.

J is TRBJ2-7 and V is TRBV29-1; D is unresolved. Germline V gene data show CDR1 as SQVTM and CDR2 as ANQGSEA. V was cut by 7 bases and J by 3 bases, with 10 bases left in between. The CDR3 loop spans 11 amino acids. The CDR3 nucleotides read TGCAGCGGCCTCAAAGGCTACGAGCAGTACTTC. It specifies CSGLKGYEQYF.

The rearrangement joins TRBV15 to TRBJ1-1; 7 nucleotides align to TRBD1. With V trimmed by 2 bases and J by 5 bases, 5 bases remained unmatched. The germline CDR1 and CDR2 sequences are LNHNV and YYDKDF (reference sequence). This CDR3 is 14 amino acids long. For the CDR3, the DNA is TGTGCCACCAGCAGACAGGGGGAATGGACTGAAGCTTTCTTT. Its protein product is CATSRQGEWTEAFF.

The V call is TRBV9, the J call TRBJ2-7; 8 bases map to TRBD1. V lost 4 bases and J lost 5; bases outside the gene matches: 5. The CDR3 covers 13 residues. The germline V gene encodes CDR1 SGDLS and CDR2 YYNGEE. CDR3 sequence reads: CASSLDREDEQYF. In DNA, the CDR3 is TGTGCCAGCAGCCTGGACAGGGAGGACGAGCAGTACTTC.

A remark on this clone: Germline and junction disagree at one end, which may indicate a read error. The chain carries TRBV11-2 and TRBJ2-2; weak D call: TRBD2 (5 bases). The length of the CDR3 is 14 residues. Germline lookup yields CDR1 SGHAT and CDR2 FQNNGV. The CDR3 sequence is CASILGSEHRGAVF. The DNA for the CDR3 is TGTGCCAGCATATTAGGGTCCGAACACCGGGGAGCTGTTTTT.

The V and J genes are TRBV10-2 and TRBJ2-7; TRBD2 agrees at 8 bases. The germline gives CDR1 WSHSY, CDR2 SAAADI. Trimming took 4 bases from V and 0 from J; bases not matched to a gene: 8. CDR3 size: 16 residues. The CDR3 DNA reads as TGCGCCAGCAGTGCCAGGGGCACTAGCGGCTCCTACGAGCAGTACTTC. It yields the protein CASSARGTSGSYEQYF.

This chain uses TRBV2 with TRBJ2-1; TRBD2 might be the D (5 bases). Per germline, CDR1 SNHLY and CDR2 FYNNEI. V was trimmed by 7 bases and J by 1 base, leaving 17 bases between them. CDR3 length: 16 residues. The CDR3: CASTARLSGSYNEQFF. The CDR3 DNA is TGTGCCAGCACCGCAAGACTCTCGGGATCCTACAATGAGCAGTTCTTC.

The chain carries TRBV28 and TRBJ2-7; 7 bases match TRBD1. Germline CDR1 reads MDHEN; CDR2 reads SYDVKM. The CDR3 has 14 residues. With 3 bases clipped from V and 3 bases from J, the junction kept 5 bases outside the gene matches. The CDR3 protein is CASSFDREGYEQYF. The CDR3 nucleotides read TGTGCCAGCAGTTTCGACAGGGAAGGCTACGAGCAGTACTTC.

The chain is built from TRBV7-2 and TRBJ2-3; TRBD2 matches 9 bases. V lost 2 bases, J lost 2 bases, and 5 bases stayed unmatched. Germline loops: CDR1 SGHTA, CDR2 FQGNSA. CDR3 length equals 16 residues. The CDR3 sequence: CASSLYGTSNTDTQYF. CDR3 nucleotide sequence: TGTGCCAGCAGCTTATATGGGACTAGCAACACAGATACGCAGTATTTT.